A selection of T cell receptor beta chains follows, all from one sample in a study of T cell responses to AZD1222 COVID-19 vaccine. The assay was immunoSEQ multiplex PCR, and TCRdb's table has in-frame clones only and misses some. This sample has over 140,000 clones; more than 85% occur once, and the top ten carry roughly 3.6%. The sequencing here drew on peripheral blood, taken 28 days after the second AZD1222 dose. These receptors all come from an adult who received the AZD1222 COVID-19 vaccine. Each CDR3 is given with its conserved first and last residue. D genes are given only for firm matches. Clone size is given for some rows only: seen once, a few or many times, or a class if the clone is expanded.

TGTGCTAGTGGCACGAGACAGGGCAATGAGCAGTTCTTC	CASGTRQGNEQFF	TRBV12-5	TRBJ2-1	TRBD1	-
TGTGCCAGCAGCTTAGACAGGGAAAATGGCTACACCTTC	CASSLDRENGYTF	TRBV7-9	TRBJ1-2	-	-
TGTGCCATCAGTGAGACTAGGGGGGCCAATGAGCAGTTCTTC	CAISETRGANEQFF	TRBV10-3	TRBJ2-1	-	-
TGTGCCAGCAGCCTTCTGGCCACAGATACGCAGTATTTT	CASSLLATDTQYF	TRBV5-4	TRBJ2-3	-	-
TGTGCCAGCAGCCGATCGACAGGTCTGAACACTGAAGCTTTCTTT	CASSRSTGLNTEAFF	TRBV3-1/TRBV3-2	TRBJ1-1	-	-
TGTGCCAGCAGCACCTCTAGACAGGGGAGATTTGTCTCTGGAAACACCATATATTTT	CASSTSRQGRFVSGNTIYF	TRBV5-6	TRBJ1-3	TRBD1	-
TGTGCCAGCAGCGGAGGCTTAGGGACTAGCGGGAGCCCCTACAATGAGCAGTTCTTC	CASSGGLGTSGSPYNEQFF	TRBV9	TRBJ2-1	TRBD2	-
TGTGCCAGCAGTTTAGGACAGGGTCATCAGCCCCAGCATTTT	CASSLGQGHQPQHF	TRBV27	TRBJ1-5	TRBD1	-
TGTGCCAGCAGTAGAACAGGGCCCGGGGAGCTGTTTTTT	CASSRTGPGELFF	TRBV12-3/TRBV12-4	TRBJ2-2	-	-
TGTGCCAGCAGCTTAAGTCCGGTAGCGAACACCGGGGAGCTGTTTTTT	CASSLSPVANTGELFF	TRBV7-3	TRBJ2-2	-	-
TGTGCCAGTAGTATAACATTTATGAACACTGAAGCTTTCTTT	CASSITFMNTEAFF	TRBV19	TRBJ1-1	-	once
TGCGCCAGCAGCCAACAGGAGGATATGAACACTGAAGCTTTCTTT	CASSQQEDMNTEAFF	TRBV4-3	TRBJ1-1	-	-
TGTGCCAGCAGTGGTCGGGCAGGGATACGCCACGAGCAGTACTTC	CASSGRAGIRHEQYF	TRBV27	TRBJ2-7	-	-
TGTGCCAGCAGCTGGGCCGGCGGCTCTGGAAACACCATATATTTT	CASSWAGGSGNTIYF	TRBV7-2	TRBJ1-3	-	once
TGTGCCAGCAGTTTCAGGGGCAGGAGTGAAAAACTGTTTTTT	CASSFRGRSEKLFF	TRBV28	TRBJ1-4	-	-
TGTGCCAGCAGTGGGGACTTAATTACCTATGGCTACACCTTC	CASSGDLITYGYTF	TRBV25-1	TRBJ1-2	-	-
TGTGCCACCCCTAGTGGACGAAACTATGGCTACACCTTC	CATPSGRNYGYTF	TRBV13	TRBJ1-2	-	once
TGTGCCAGCATGGCCTTAATAGCAAACCAGCCCCAGCATTTT	CASMALIANQPQHF	TRBV28	TRBJ1-5	-	-
TGTGCCAGCAGCCCAGCGGCAGGAAACACCATATATTTT	CASSPAAGNTIYF	TRBV9	TRBJ1-3	-	-